This entry concerns a single T cell receptor beta chain. No antigen is known for it. Not recorded for this donor was the CMV serostatus. PCR was performed using 60 Vbeta and 13 Jbeta primers. Sequencing was performed with immunoSEQ multiplex PCR; in TCRdb, only in-frame clones are kept and a portion is missing. The profile shows more than 110,000 clones, 70% to 75% of them singletons. These data are taken from a study of cytomegalovirus exposure and HLA in healthy donors. Whole-study results and caveats: Reports indicated that the classifier achieved high specificity and sensitivity in diagnosing cytomegalovirus status.

The CDR3 totals 18 residues. J lost 1 base, V lost 4 bases, and 15 bases had no gene match. Germline V gives CDR1 MNHNS, CDR2 SASEGT. V is TRBV6-1 and J is TRBJ2-7, with 8 bases that match TRBD1. This sequence originates from a human donor in good health. Sequencing used PBMCs. The CDR3: CASSAASWLQGVSYEQYF. The CDR3 DNA follows: TGTGCCAGCAGTGCGGCTTCCTGGCTACAGGGGGTGTCCTACGAGCAGTACTTC.